These 20 T cell receptor beta chains were sequenced from one sample in a study of regulatory T cells in long-lasting Graves disease. Sequencing libraries for TCR beta were prepared with iRepertoire HTBI primers and Arm-PCR of CDR3 regions. TCRdb re-called the multiplex PCR reads with MiXCR, one entry per CDR3 protein. The sample holds fewer than 650,000 distinct CDR3 sequences, approximately 15% seen once. Described time point: newly diagnosed GD, antithyroid drugs for less than 3 months. There was RNA extracted from PBMCs, and the TCR library was made from it. These data are also associated with another study on T cells in Graves' hyperthyroidism and ophthalmopathy.

Specimen: peripheral blood mononuclear cells (PBMCs), collected at new diagnosis, from a patient treated with antithyroid drugs. These receptors were obtained from a woman aged 25-40 years with Graves disease.

This clonotype was detected ten times or more. V and J are TRBV2 and TRBJ1-5; D call uncertain. The V gene lost 6 bases and the J gene lost 6 bases, with 6 bases spanning the gap. This CDR3 has 11 residues. CDR1 is SNHLY and CDR2 is FYNNEI in the germline V gene. CDR3 in DNA: TGTGCCAGCAGCGACACTCAGCCCCAGCATTTT. The encoded protein is CASSDTQPQHF.

The chain carries TRBV6-5 and TRBJ1-2; D gene ambiguous. This CDR3 region has 14 residues. CDR1 MNHEY and CDR2 SVGAGI come from the germline V gene. The ends were cut back, 0 bases at V and 8 bases at J, with 13 bases in the middle. As DNA, the CDR3 is TGTGCCAGCAGTTACTCGGCCCTCGGCGCGGGCTACACCTTC. Its translation is CASSYSALGAGYTF.

This clonotype appeared a few times. This chain joins TRBV7-9 and TRBJ2-5, with D unresolved. The CDR3 length is 14 residues. Germline V lookup: CDR1 SEHNR, CDR2 FQNEAQ (reference sequence). The V end was cut by 4 bases, the J end by 3 bases, with 12 bases between. CDR3 DNA: TGTGCCAGCAGCTCCAAACAGATGGAAGAGACCCAGTACTTC. It translates to CASSSKQMEETQYF.

The V call is TRBV6-1, the J call TRBJ2-2; D perhaps matches TRBD2 (5 bases). Germline loops: CDR1 MNHNS, CDR2 SASEGT. The ends were cut back, 4 bases at V and 5 bases at J, with 11 bases in the middle. The CDR3 has 14 amino acids. In DNA, the CDR3 is TGTGCCAGCAGTGGGCGGGCAGAGACCGGGGAGCTGTTTTTT. This translates into CASSGRAETGELFF.

The chain recombines TRBV20-1 with TRBJ2-5; 8 bases are shared with TRBD1. The ends lost 3 bases at V and 5 bases at J; junction bases unmatched: 5. Germline V gene sequence: CDR1 DFQATT, CDR2 SNEGSKA (reference sequence). CDR3 size: 13 residues. The CDR3, as DNA: TGCAGTGCTAGTACGGACAGGGCGGAGACCCAGTACTTC. Its translation: CSASTDRAETQYF.

This sequence joins TRBV4-2 and TRBJ2-1, with 12 bases identical to TRBD2. The germline V gene has CDR1 LGHNA and CDR2 YNFKEQ. J gave up 5 bases and V 1 base, and 3 bases lay outside the gene matches. The CDR3 is made up of 16 amino acids. CDR3 in amino acids: CASSQAGLAGHNEQFF. The DNA for the CDR3 is TGTGCCAGCAGCCAAGCTGGACTAGCGGGGCACAATGAGCAGTTCTTC.

This clonotype was seen repeatedly, ten times or more. The gene calls are TRBV6-1 and TRBJ1-1; perhaps TRBD1 as D (5 bases). This CDR3 region has 13 residues. Germline CDR1 reads MNHNS; CDR2 reads SASEGT. Trimming removed 4 bases from V and 3 bases from J, with 9 bases in between. The DNA for the CDR3 is TGTGCCAGCAGTGCGGGACTACACACTGAAGCTTTCTTT. Translating gives CASSAGLHTEAFF.

This clonotype was observed a few times. The CDR3: CASSLGGGQAQYF. CDR3 nucleotides: TGTGCCAGCAGCTTAGGGGGGGGGCAGGCCCAGTACTTC. The chain links TRBV7-8 to TRBJ2-5, with TRBD2 as a possible D gene (7 bases). The CDR3 has 13 residues. Germline V lookup: CDR1 SGHVS, CDR2 FQNEAQ. The V end was cut by 1 base, the J end by 9 bases, with 12 bases between.

This clonotype was counted a few times. The CDR3 is CASSQTSPRTDTQYF. DNA for the CDR3: TGTGCCAGCAGCCAGACTAGCCCCCGCACAGATACGCAGTATTTT. The rearrangement uses TRBV2 and TRBJ2-3; 7 bases line up with TRBD2. Germline V gives CDR1 SNHLY, CDR2 FYNNEI. The length of the CDR3 is 15 residues. The junction had 7 bases not matched to a gene; V was cut back by 6 bases and J by 1 base. The variable domain in full, completed from reference TRBV2 and TRBJ2-3, reads EPEVTQTPSHQVTQMGQEVILRCVPISNHLYFYWYRQILGQKVEFLVSFYNNEISEKSEIFDDQFSVERPDGSNFTLKIRSTKLEDSAMYFCASSQTSPRTDTQYFGPGTRLTVL.

This clonotype has at least ten counts. This rearrangement joins TRBV2 to TRBJ1-2; D uncertain. The germline CDR1 and CDR2 sequences are SNHLY and FYNNEI. CDR3 length: 12 residues. V shed 7 bases and J shed 4 bases, with 10 bases lying between them. The CDR3 loop is CASIGDVYGYTF. The DNA for the CDR3 is TGTGCCAGCATAGGAGACGTCTATGGCTACACCTTC.

This clonotype was observed many times. The chain joins TRBV6-5 to TRBJ1-5, with a tentative D call TRBD1 (6 bases). This CDR3 is 13 amino acids long. The ends were cut back, 4 bases at V and 7 bases at J, with 11 bases in the middle. CDR1 and CDR2 from the germline V gene are MNHEY and SVGAGI. DNA of the CDR3: TGTGCCAGCAGTTCAGGGGAGAGCCAGCCCCAGCATTTT. Its protein is CASSSGESQPQHF.

This clonotype was recorded at least ten times. The V and J genes are TRBV15 and TRBJ1-2; 8 nucleotides line up with TRBD1. The CDR3 has 15 amino acids. Germline V gene data show CDR1 as LNHNV and CDR2 as YYDKDF (reference sequence). With 5 bases clipped from V and 6 bases from J, the junction kept 11 bases outside the gene matches. The CDR3 DNA sequence: TGTGCCACCAGCGGGGGACAGGCAATGAACAATGGCTACACCTTC. Amino acid sequence: CATSGGQAMNNGYTF.

This clonotype has just a few counts. The chain couples TRBV3-1 to TRBJ2-7; D is unclear. The germline V and J ends were trimmed by 1 base and 3 bases, with 10 bases remaining between them. CDR3 size: 14 residues. Germline V CDR1 and CDR2: LGHDT, YNNKEL (reference sequence). CDR3 coding DNA: TGTGCCAGCAGCCAAGGGGAACTCTACTACGAGCAGTACTTC. Amino acids: CASSQGELYYEQYF.

Points on this clonotype: A much larger clone differs from this one at a single base, so this may be a read error. This CDR3 fails to terminate in the conserved phenylalanine or tryptophan, so it likely reflects a read error. The rearrangement links TRBV3-1 to TRBJ2-3; D remains ambiguous. CDR1 is LGHDT and CDR2 is YNNKEL in the germline V gene (reference sequence). The CDR3 has 12 residues. V gave up 1 base and J gave up 6 bases, with 5 bases separating them. The DNA for the CDR3 is TGTGCCAGCAGCCAAGCGACGGATACGCAGTATCTT. Amino acid sequence: CASSQATDTQYL.

This clonotype was found many times. The chain joins TRBV11-2 to TRBJ2-7, with D maybe TRBD2 (6 bases). The CDR3 has 14 amino acids. The germline CDR1 and CDR2 sequences are SGHAT and FQNNGV. V was pared by 3 bases and J by 1 base, with 10 bases between. The CDR3 sequence: CASSLNAGSYEQYF. CDR3 nucleotide sequence: TGTGCCAGCAGCTTGAATGCGGGGTCCTACGAGCAGTACTTC. The whole variable domain, filled in from reference TRBV11-2 and TRBJ2-7, reads EAGVAQSPRYKIIEKRQSVAFWCNPISGHATLYWYQQILGQGPKLLIQFQNNGVVDDSQLPKDRFSAERLKGVDSTLKIQPAKLEDSAVYLCASSLNAGSYEQYFGPGTRLTVT.

This clonotype was found once. A much larger clone is a single base away; this may be a read error. The chain couples TRBV5-1 to TRBJ1-5; 7 bases align to TRBD1. The CDR3 spans 16 residues. Germline V CDR1 and CDR2: SGHRS, YFSETQ. The CDR3 reads CASSLTGVVGSQPQHF. As DNA, the CDR3 is TGTGCCAGCAGCTTAACAGGGGTCGTGGGCAGTCAGCCCCAGCATTTT.

This clonotype has at least ten counts. The rearrangement uses TRBV28 and TRBJ1-2; D gene uncertain. CDR3 length equals 15 residues. The V gene lost 5 bases and the J gene lost 3 bases, with 16 bases spanning the gap. Germline CDR1 MDHEN, CDR2 SYDVKM. The DNA of the CDR3 is TGTGCCAGCAGTCCTGTTGAGGGTCGTGACTATGGCTACACCTTC. Protein: CASSPVEGRDYGYTF.

Only a few counts were recorded for this clonotype. The genes are TRBV11-3 and TRBJ2-1, with 7 bases lining up with TRBD2. CDR3 size: 14 residues. The V gene end was trimmed by 0 bases and the J gene end by 5 bases; junction bases not matched to a gene: 1. Germline V gene sequence: CDR1 SGHNT, CDR2 YENEEA. The CDR3 sequence: CASSLDRGDNEQFF. DNA of the CDR3: TGTGCCAGCAGCTTAGATCGGGGGGACAATGAGCAGTTCTTC.

This clonotype was detected only a few times. The chain uses TRBV15 and TRBJ1-6; D is possibly TRBD1 (5 bases). Deletions cut 5 bases from V and 10 bases from J, with 15 bases between. The germline V gene has CDR1 LNHNV and CDR2 YYDKDF (reference sequence). The CDR3 loop spans 14 amino acids. The CDR3 DNA is TGTGCCACCAGCGGGGGAGGGGTAATGTCACCCCTCCACTTT. Translating it yields CATSGGGVMSPLHF.

This clonotype was observed at least ten times. The V gene is TRBV27, the J gene TRBJ2-2; 8 bases agree with TRBD2. The junction had 1 base not matched to a gene; V was cut back by 5 bases and J by 5 bases. Germline CDR1 MNHEY, CDR2 SMNVEV (reference sequence). The CDR3 extends over 13 amino acids. CDR3 in DNA: TGTGCCAGCAGTGAGCGGGAGACCGGGGAGCTGTTTTTT. Amino acids: CASSERETGELFF.